These T cell receptor beta chains were read from a single sample in a study of early T cells in non-severe SARS-CoV-2 infection. TCRdb re-analysed the 5' RACE reads in MiXCR, keeping a single row per CDR3 protein. Here the sample spans some 100,000 distinct CDR3 sequences, 14% to 15% being singletons. Sequenced material: whole blood. The receptors derive from an adult who was a healthcare worker with PCR-confirmed SARS-CoV-2 infection or an uninfected control (not recorded which). CDR3s include the opening cysteine and the closing phenylalanine or tryptophan. Each record gives: CDR3 DNA, CDR3 protein, V gene, clone size, D gene, J gene. The D gene is left open where the match is weak. Not all rows give a size; the values are once, few, many and, for expanded clones, a class.

DNA: TGTGCCACCAGTGATTACAGGGCCCGAGAGACCCAGTACTTC; CDR3: CATSDYRARETQYF; V: TRBV24-1; size: .; D: .; J: TRBJ2-5
DNA: TGCGCCAGCAGCTCCCAGGACAGTATGAACACTGAAGCTTTTTTT; CDR3: CASSSQDSMNTEAFF; V: TRBV5-1; size: few; D: .; J: TRBJ1-1
DNA: TGTGCCAGCAGTTCATACCCGACAGGGTCTAACTATGGCTACACCTTC; CDR3: CASSSYPTGSNYGYTF; V: TRBV6-5; size: few; D: TRBD1; J: TRBJ1-2
DNA: TGTGCCAGCAGAGCAAAGAGGGTTTCGGCTTTCTTT; CDR3: CASRAKRVSAFF; V: TRBV12-3/TRBV12-4; size: many; D: .; J: TRBJ1-1
DNA: TGTGCCAGCAGCCCGGGACGGATGGGAGGTGGTACGCAGTATTTT; CDR3: CASSPGRMGGGTQYF; V: TRBV13; size: many; D: .; J: TRBJ2-3
DNA: TGTGCCAGCACACGGACAGGGCGGTATGGCTACACCTTC; CDR3: CASTRTGRYGYTF; V: TRBV12-3/TRBV12-4; size: .; D: TRBD1; J: TRBJ1-2
DNA: TGTGCCAGCAGCCGACGGGGGGTTTCTGGAAACACCATATATTTT; CDR3: CASSRRGVSGNTIYF; V: TRBV14; size: .; D: .; J: TRBJ1-3
DNA: TGCAGTCCCGGGGGTCAAGAGACCCAGTACTTC; CDR3: CSPGGQETQYF; V: TRBV20-1; size: many; D: .; J: TRBJ2-5
DNA: TGTGCCAGCTCCAGAGCGGAGGGGATAAATTCACCCCTCCACTTT; CDR3: CASSRAEGINSPLHF; V: TRBV11-2; size: few; D: .; J: TRBJ1-6
DNA: TGCAGTGCTGAGCGGCGCTCAGTACACACAGATACGCAGTATTTT; CDR3: CSAERRSVHTDTQYF; V: TRBV20-1; size: few; D: .; J: TRBJ2-3
DNA: TGTGCCAGCAGCAAATGCGGGAGTAGCGGGGGGGCCACAGATACGCAGTATTTT; CDR3: CASSKCGSSGGATDTQYF; V: TRBV21-1; size: .; D: .; J: TRBJ2-3
DNA: TGTGCCAGCAGCTTAGTGCGGGCCACCACAGATACGCAGTATTTT; CDR3: CASSLVRATTDTQYF; V: TRBV11-2; size: few; D: .; J: TRBJ2-3
DNA: TGTGCCAGCAGCTTCAGTCCGAACTATGGCTACACCTTC; CDR3: CASSFSPNYGYTF; V: TRBV7-2; size: .; D: .; J: TRBJ1-2
DNA: TGTGCCAGTAGTATGACTCATAACGTTCGGACAGCCGTCTTGCACAATGAGCAGTTCTTC; CDR3: CASSMTHNVRTAVLHNEQFF; V: TRBV19; size: .; D: .; J: TRBJ2-1
DNA: TGTGCCAGCAGTGACAGGGGACCCGGGGCCAACGTCCTGACTTTC; CDR3: CASSDRGPGANVLTF; V: TRBV6-6; size: .; D: TRBD1; J: TRBJ2-6
DNA: TGTGCCAGCAGCTCCAGGCCTCTTACAGGGGGCAATTCACCCCTCCACTTT; CDR3: CASSSRPLTGGNSPLHF; V: TRBV12-3/TRBV12-4; size: many; D: TRBD1; J: TRBJ1-6
DNA: TGCAGCGACGGACATAACTTAGCTTACAATGAGCAGTTCTTC; CDR3: CSDGHNLAYNEQFF; V: TRBV29-1; size: once; D: .; J: TRBJ2-1
DNA: TGTGCCAGCAGCACCCGAGGCGGGGGCAACACCGGGGAGCTGTTTTTT; CDR3: CASSTRGGGNTGELFF; V: TRBV11-2; size: many; D: .; J: TRBJ2-2
DNA: TGTGCCAGCAGCCCCCCCCAGCGCCCGGGGGAGAATGAGCAGTTCTTC; CDR3: CASSPPQRPGENEQFF; V: TRBV11-2; size: few; D: .; J: TRBJ2-1
DNA: TGTGCCAGCAGCTTCGGGACGCGTGATGAGCAGTTCTTC; CDR3: CASSFGTRDEQFF; V: TRBV7-3; size: many; D: .; J: TRBJ2-1
DNA: TGCGCCAGCAGCCAAGATCCAGGGAACGGAAACACCATATATTTT; CDR3: CASSQDPGNGNTIYF; V: TRBV4-1; size: few; D: .; J: TRBJ1-3